Described below is a single T cell receptor beta chain sequence and its context. As yet, its antigen is unknown. This sample is part of a study of OX40 agonist ivuxolimab in advanced cancers. Across the whole study: Partial response was recorded in three patients: one hepatocellular carcinoma and two cutaneous melanoma cases.

Produced via immunoSEQ multiplex PCR; TCRdb's table is partial and in-frame only. The sample contains 80,000 to 95,000 clones, approximately 88% of which appear only once. The J segment lost 4 bases and the V segment lost 6 bases, leaving 7 bases of the junction unmatched. Germline V gene lookup returns CDR1 SGDLS and CDR2 YYNGEE. The CDR3 is 14 amino acids. Study-level results: Blood T cells, both CD4+ and CD8+, expanded clonally by week 6 at 0.1 to 3.0 mg/kg. Some patients without response likewise showed low normalized clonal expansion.

Sample: CD4+ or CD8+ T cells sorted from blood, taken in a trial of the OX40 agonist ivuxolimab. This clonotype originated in an adult with an advanced solid tumor such as melanoma, head and neck, liver or kidney cancer. The V call is TRBV9, the J call TRBJ1-1; 9 nucleotides align to TRBD1. The CDR3 reads CASNSQGAGTEAFF. The DNA for the CDR3 is TGTGCCAGCAACTCACAGGGGGCAGGCACTGAAGCTTTCTTT.